The clone carrying this T cell receptor beta chain was seen ten or more times. The entry originates in a study of CD8 T cells in ankylosing spondylitis. Making use of molecular barcodes, quantitative 5'-RACE generated TCR beta libraries. Via MiXCR, TCRdb re-called the 5' RACE reads, giving one row per CDR3 protein. The sample lists fewer than 250,000 distinct CDR3 sequences; about 10% were seen once. Deletions cut 6 bases from V and 3 bases from J, with 8 bases between. Germline V CDR1 and CDR2: LNHDA, SQIVND (reference sequence). The CDR3 consists of 12 residues. The chain uses TRBV19 and TRBJ1-1; the D is unclear. Material: blood, either unsorted or a sorted T cell fraction (not recorded which). The TCR comes from a male donor with ankylosing spondylitis or in good health (not recorded which). Here the CDR3 DNA reads TGTGCCAGTAGCGACCGTTACACTGAAGCTTTCTTT. Its protein product is CASSDRYTEAFF. Using reference TRBV19 and TRBJ1-1 for the parts outside the CDR3, the full variable domain is DGGITQSPKYLFRKEGQNVTLSCEQNLNHDAMYWYRQDPGQGLRLIYYSQIVNDFQKGDIAEGYSVSREKKESFPLTVTSAQKNPTAFYLCASSDRYTEAFFGQGTRLTVV.